This TCR beta chain came from a study of blood T cells in healthy people across ages. Together with a sample-barcoded 5' primer, a J-beta primer mix was included in a second PCR lasting roughly 6 to 12 cycles. Each cDNA molecule, via a template-switch adaptor with 12 random nucleotides, was tagged. Sequencing yielded, for each sample, at least 3 million paired-end reads carrying CDR3. TCRdb itself ran the 5' RACE reads through MiXCR, one entry per CDR3 protein. The sample includes approximately 820,000 distinct CDR3 sequences, 40% to 50% of them seen just once. V dropped 5 bases and J dropped 1; count of bases not matched to a gene: 4. CDR1 and CDR2 from the germline V gene are SEHNR and FQNEAQ (reference sequence). The CDR3 is 15 residues long.

The receptor's source is a man in his fifties or sixties in good health. The chain carries TRBV7-9 and TRBJ2-2, with 7 bases that match TRBD2. Sample: blood. The CDR3 DNA reads TGTGCCAGCAGCGCCGTAGCGGGGAACACCGGGGAGCTGTTTTTT. This encodes CASSAVAGNTGELFF.